A single sample gave rise to the 26 T cell receptor beta chains below, sequenced in a study of neoadjuvant anti-PD-1 for oral cavity cancer. Sequencing was performed with immunoSEQ multiplex PCR; in TCRdb, only in-frame clones are kept and a portion is missing. The sample contains around 13,000 clones, 70% to 75% of which appear only once. Regarding time point: after neoadjuvant nivolumab, at surgical resection. Specimen: PBMCs, collected after nivolumab (anti-PD-1) treatment. Receptors were obtained from a person aged 35-80 years with oral cavity squamous cell carcinoma.

V gene TRBV27 combines with J gene TRBJ1-6, with D perhaps TRBD1 (5 bases). V was pared by 5 bases and J by 9 bases, with 17 bases between. The CDR3 has 15 amino acids. Germline V gives CDR1 MNHEY, CDR2 SMNVEV (reference sequence). CDR3 in amino acids: CASSGFAGLGSPLHF. In nucleotides, the CDR3 is TGTGCCAGCAGTGGCTTTGCAGGGCTTGGTTCACCCCTCCACTTT.

The CDR3 DNA follows: TGTGCCAGCAGGGACTCCTACAATGAGCAGTTCTTC. Protein: CASRDSYNEQFF. V usage is TRBV7-9 and J usage is TRBJ2-1; no definite D call. Deletions cut 6 bases from V and 0 bases from J, with 3 bases between. The CDR3 length is 12 residues. The germline gives CDR1 SEHNR, CDR2 FQNEAQ (reference sequence).

V and J are TRBV11-3 and TRBJ2-3; D is possibly TRBD1 or TRBD2 (6 bases each). Germline CDR1 and CDR2: SGHNT and YENEEA. The length of the CDR3 is 16 residues. V shed 5 bases and J shed 2 bases, with 17 bases lying between them. CDR3 DNA: TGTGCCAGCAGCGAGGGGGGTTGGGGCGCCACAGATACGCAGTATTTT. The encoded protein is CASSEGGWGATDTQYF.

V and J are TRBV10-3 and TRBJ1-1, with D perhaps matching TRBD1 (5 bases). The V gene lost 0 bases and the J gene lost 8 bases, with 10 bases spanning the gap. CDR1 is ENHRY, CDR2 SYGVKD, per germline. The CDR3 loop spans 13 amino acids. DNA of the CDR3: TGTGCCATCAGTGAGTCGGGGCAGGGAGAAGCTTTCTTT. Translating gives CAISESGQGEAFF.

The chain combines TRBV9 with TRBJ1-5; D gene unclear. Germline V gene lookup returns CDR1 SGDLS and CDR2 YYNGEE. V lost 2 bases, J lost 1 base, and 10 bases lay in between. The CDR3 contains 15 residues. This CDR3 is CASSVGEGSNQPQHF. The CDR3 nucleotides read TGTGCCAGCAGCGTTGGGGAGGGCAGCAATCAGCCCCAGCATTTT.

The J gene is TRBJ1-1, the V gene TRBV6-5, with a weak D call TRBD1 (6 bases). V lost 6 bases, J lost 6 bases, and 17 bases lay in between. The CDR3 consists of 14 residues. Germline values: CDR1 MNHEY, CDR2 SVGAGI. CDR3 region: CASRSDRSSPEAFF. The DNA for the CDR3 is TGTGCCAGCAGGAGCGACAGGTCGAGCCCTGAAGCTTTCTTT.

The chain carries TRBV7-9 and TRBJ2-3; tentatively, D is TRBD1 or TRBD2 (5 bases each). The CDR3 has 17 amino acids. Germline CDR1 is SEHNR and CDR2 is FQNEAQ (reference sequence). V was cut by 2 bases and J by 6 bases, with 21 bases left in between. CDR3 amino acids: CASSLRWTRIRGDTQYF. In DNA form, the CDR3 reads TGTGCCAGCAGCTTACGGTGGACACGGATTCGAGGGGATACGCAGTATTTT.

J is TRBJ1-1 and V is TRBV6-5, with 7 bases identical to TRBD1. The germline CDR1 and CDR2 sequences are MNHEY and SVGAGI. The CDR3 loop spans 13 amino acids. V dropped 5 bases and J dropped 5; count of bases not matched to a gene: 5. The CDR3, as DNA: TGTGCCAGCAGTCGACAGGGTCGAACTGAAGCTTTCTTT. Amino acids: CASSRQGRTEAFF.

The chain carries TRBV30 and TRBJ2-5; D could derive from TRBD1 or TRBD2 (5 bases each). The length of the CDR3 is 13 residues. V dropped 4 bases and J dropped 11 bases, with 20 bases sitting between them. Germline CDR1 is GTSNPN and CDR2 is SVGIG (reference sequence). The CDR3 nucleotides read TGTGCCTGGATTCCGGGACCGCCTGGGGAGCAGTACTTC. It yields the protein CAWIPGPPGEQYF.

The CDR3 sequence: CAIAGPPGNTIYF. DNA for the CDR3: TGTGCCATCGCAGGCCCGCCTGGAAACACCATATATTTT. The genes are TRBV10-3 and TRBJ1-3; D unclear. The V gene's germline CDR1 is ENHRY and CDR2 SYGVKD. V dropped 8 bases and J dropped 2 bases, with 10 bases sitting between them. This CDR3 is 13 amino acids long.

This clone has a single count. The chain has TRBV6-1 and TRBJ2-6; a possible D gene is TRBD1 (6 bases). This CDR3 spans 15 amino acids. Germline V gene sequence: CDR1 MNHNS, CDR2 SASEGT. V lost 6 bases, J lost 0 bases, and 9 bases lay in between. CDR3: CASRPGDSGANVLTF. The CDR3 DNA sequence: TGTGCCAGCAGGCCAGGGGACTCTGGGGCCAACGTCCTGACTTTC.

The sample holds a few counts of this clone. V usage is TRBV4-2 and J usage is TRBJ1-4; 8 bases are shared with TRBD1. This CDR3 is built from 16 residues. Germline V gene data show CDR1 as LGHNA and CDR2 as YNFKEQ. Trimming removed 5 bases from V and 2 bases from J; junction bases left unmatched: 7. The CDR3 DNA reads TGTGCCAGCAGCTCCCAGGGGGCGCCGACTAATGAAAAACTGTTTTTT. It is translated as CASSSQGAPTNEKLFF.

The chain couples TRBV15 to TRBJ1-2; 7 positions match TRBD1. Germline CDR1 LNHNV, CDR2 YYDKDF (reference sequence). The V gene end was trimmed by 0 bases and the J gene end by 3 bases; junction bases not matched to a gene: 1. CDR3 length equals 14 residues. CDR3 sequence (DNA): TGTGCCACCAGCAGAGATGGGACAGACTATGGCTACACCTTC. This sequence encodes CATSRDGTDYGYTF.

The rearrangement links TRBV11-3 to TRBJ2-2; 8 nucleotides align to TRBD1. Germline V gene lookup returns CDR1 SGHNT and CDR2 YENEEA. J gave up 4 bases and V 5 bases, and 6 bases lay outside the gene matches. The CDR3 extends over 15 amino acids. CDR3 DNA sequence: TGTGCCAGCAGCGCAGGGGGCACCTCCACCGGGGAGCTGTTTTTT. Its protein product is CASSAGGTSTGELFF.

This chain uses TRBV30 with TRBJ2-1; TRBD2 aligns across 10 bases. The V and J ends lost 8 bases and 0 bases, in that order; junction bases with no gene match: 4. The germline V gene has CDR1 GTSNPN and CDR2 SVGIG (reference sequence). CDR3 length equals 14 residues. The CDR3, as DNA: TGTGCCCGGACTAGCGGTTACTCCTACAATGAGCAGTTCTTC. Residues: CARTSGYSYNEQFF.

J is TRBJ1-2 and V is TRBV25-1; 7 nucleotides align to TRBD1. The CDR3 runs to 13 residues. Germline lookup yields CDR1 MGHDK and CDR2 SYGVNS. J was trimmed by 8 bases and V by 7 bases; bases with no gene match: 10. The CDR3 sequence is CASTGTAYGGYTF. The CDR3 nucleotides read TGTGCCAGCACCGGGACAGCCTACGGAGGCTACACCTTC.

The chain employs TRBV29-1 and TRBJ2-2, with unresolved D. Per the germline V gene, CDR1 is SQVTM and CDR2 is ANQGSEA. This CDR3 contains 12 residues. V was shortened by 7 bases and J by 4 bases, with 10 bases between the two germline ends. CDR3 nucleotides: TGCAGCGCCCCGAGATCCACCGGGGAGCTGTTTTTT. This sequence encodes CSAPRSTGELFF.

Comments on this clone: The same CDR3 is also encoded by other DNA sequences in this sample. The chain carries TRBV4-1 and TRBJ2-5; D unclear. This CDR3 region has 13 residues. Per the germline V gene, CDR1 is MGHRA and CDR2 is YSYEKL. Trimming left V 2 bases short and J 5 bases short, with 9 bases between. The CDR3 DNA follows: TGCGCCAGCAGCCAATTCTCTGGGGAGACCCAGTACTTC. Protein sequence: CASSQFSGETQYF.

This clone was counted only a few times. V is TRBV12-5 and J is TRBJ2-2, with no clear D. CDR1 is LGHNT and CDR2 is FRNRAP in the germline V gene. This CDR3 has 13 amino acids. Deletions cut 7 bases from V and 2 bases from J, with 8 bases between. CDR3 bases: TGTGCTAGTGCCGATTCTAACACCGGGGAGCTGTTTTTT. Translated: CASADSNTGELFF.

V and J are TRBV7-9 and TRBJ2-5, with 10 bases fitting TRBD2. J lost 2 bases, V lost 1 base, and 4 bases had no gene match. CDR1 SEHNR and CDR2 FQNEAQ come from the germline V gene (reference sequence). The CDR3 loop spans 16 amino acids. CDR3 DNA sequence: TGTGCCAGCAGCTTAGGACCGGGACTAGCGCAAGAGACCCAGTACTTC. Translating gives CASSLGPGLAQETQYF.

The V and J genes are TRBV5-1 and TRBJ1-1; D remains unclear. This CDR3 has 15 residues. The V and J ends lost 1 base and 0 bases respectively, with 10 bases between them. The V gene's germline CDR1 is SGHRS and CDR2 YFSETQ. The DNA of the CDR3 is TGCGCCAGCAGCTTGTATGGGGTAATGAACACTGAAGCTTTCTTT. Translated, it gives CASSLYGVMNTEAFF.

This sequence joins TRBV2 and TRBJ2-3; D gene uncertain. The CDR3 is made up of 14 amino acids. Germline assignment: CDR1 SNHLY and CDR2 FYNNEI. V dropped 4 bases and J dropped 3 bases, with 11 bases sitting between them. The CDR3 DNA sequence: TGTGCCAGCAGTGTTTTTGCGGATACAGATACGCAGTATTTT. It translates to CASSVFADTDTQYF.

The rearrangement uses TRBV7-8 and TRBJ1-6, with TRBD1 matching 12 bases. Germline loops: CDR1 SGHVS, CDR2 FQNEAQ. V trimming: 5 bases; J trimming: 12 bases; junction bases outside the gene matches: 5. This CDR3 comprises 14 residues. This CDR3 is CASSLGQGALPLHF. The CDR3 DNA sequence: TGTGCCAGCAGCCTGGGACAGGGGGCCCTACCCCTCCACTTT.

J is TRBJ2-5 and V is TRBV5-1; tentatively, D is TRBD1 (6 bases). The CDR3 length is 15 residues. CDR1 is SGHRS, CDR2 YFSETQ, per germline. The V end was cut by 6 bases, the J end by 4 bases, with 19 bases between. The CDR3 DNA follows: TGCGCCAGCACTATCACAGGGCTCGCATCAGAGACCCAGTACTTC. The encoded protein is CASTITGLASETQYF.

J is TRBJ2-7 and V is TRBV5-4, with unresolved D. Trimming cost V 4 bases and J 1 base, with 12 bases left between them. The CDR3 totals 14 residues. Germline V lookup: CDR1 SGHNT, CDR2 YYREEE (reference sequence). The DNA of the CDR3 is TGTGCCAGCAGCCTCTTCGGACGTTCCTACGAGCAGTACTTC. This translates into CASSLFGRSYEQYF.

The genes are TRBV30 and TRBJ2-5; D unclear. Trimming stripped 0 bases from V and 2 bases from J, with 13 bases between. The germline CDR1 and CDR2 sequences are GTSNPN and SVGIG (reference sequence). The CDR3 covers 15 residues. The CDR3 DNA reads as TGTGCCTGGAGTGTACATACTGGCAGTCAAGAGACCCAGTACTTC. Residues: CAWSVHTGSQETQYF.